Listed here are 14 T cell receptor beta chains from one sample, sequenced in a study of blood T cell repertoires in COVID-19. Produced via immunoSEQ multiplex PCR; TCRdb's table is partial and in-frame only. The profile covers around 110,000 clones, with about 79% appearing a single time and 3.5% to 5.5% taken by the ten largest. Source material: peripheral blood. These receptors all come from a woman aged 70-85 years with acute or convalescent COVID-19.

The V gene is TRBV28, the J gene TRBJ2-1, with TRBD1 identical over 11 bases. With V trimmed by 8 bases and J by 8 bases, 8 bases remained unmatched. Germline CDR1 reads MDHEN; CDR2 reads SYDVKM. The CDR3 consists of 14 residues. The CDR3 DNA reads TGTGCCAGCTCCTCACCGGGACAGGGGGATGAGCAGTTCTTC. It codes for CASSSPGQGDEQFF.

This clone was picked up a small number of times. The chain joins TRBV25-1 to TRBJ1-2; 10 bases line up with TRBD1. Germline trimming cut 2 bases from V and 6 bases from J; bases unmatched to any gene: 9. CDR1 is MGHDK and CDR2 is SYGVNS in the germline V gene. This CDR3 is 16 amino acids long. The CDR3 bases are TGTGCCAGCAGTGAACTAAGAGGGGACAGGGGCGATGGCTACACCTTC. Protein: CASSELRGDRGDGYTF.

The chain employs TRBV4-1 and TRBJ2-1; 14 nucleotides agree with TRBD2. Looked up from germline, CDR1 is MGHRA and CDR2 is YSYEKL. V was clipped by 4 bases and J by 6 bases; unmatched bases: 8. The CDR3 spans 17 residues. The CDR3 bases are TGCGCCAGCAGCCTCGGGACTAGCGGGGGAGTGGGCAATGAGCAGTTCTTC. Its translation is CASSLGTSGGVGNEQFF.

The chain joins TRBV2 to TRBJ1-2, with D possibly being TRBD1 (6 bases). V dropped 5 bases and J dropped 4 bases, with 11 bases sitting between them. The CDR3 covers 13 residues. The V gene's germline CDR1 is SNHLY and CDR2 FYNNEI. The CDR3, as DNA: TGTGCCAGCAGTCTTGACAGGCCCTATGGCTACACCTTC. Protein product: CASSLDRPYGYTF.

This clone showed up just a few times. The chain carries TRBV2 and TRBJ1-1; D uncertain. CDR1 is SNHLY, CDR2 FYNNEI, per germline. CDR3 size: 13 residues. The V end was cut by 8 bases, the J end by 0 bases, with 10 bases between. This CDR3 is CASEGSMNTEAFF. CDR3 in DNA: TGTGCCAGCGAAGGGAGCATGAACACTGAAGCTTTCTTT.

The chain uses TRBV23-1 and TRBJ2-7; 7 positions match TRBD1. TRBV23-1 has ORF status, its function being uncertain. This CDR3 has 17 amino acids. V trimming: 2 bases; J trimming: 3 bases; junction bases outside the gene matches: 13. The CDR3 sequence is CASSQKSTGTDHYEQYV. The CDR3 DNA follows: TGCGCCAGCAGTCAAAAGTCAACCGGGACAGACCACTACGAGCAGTACGTC.

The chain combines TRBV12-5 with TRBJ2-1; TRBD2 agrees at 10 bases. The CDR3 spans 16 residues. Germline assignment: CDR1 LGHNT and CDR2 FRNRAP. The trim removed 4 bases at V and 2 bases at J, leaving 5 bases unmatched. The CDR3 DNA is TGTGCTAGTGGTTCGGGAACTAGCGGGACCTACAATGAGCAGTTCTTC. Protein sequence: CASGSGTSGTYNEQFF.

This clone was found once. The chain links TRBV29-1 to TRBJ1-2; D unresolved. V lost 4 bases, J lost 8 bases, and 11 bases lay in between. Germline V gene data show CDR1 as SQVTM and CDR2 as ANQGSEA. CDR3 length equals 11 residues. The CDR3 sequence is CSVGSGDGYTF. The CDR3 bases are TGCAGCGTTGGGTCAGGCGACGGCTACACCTTC.

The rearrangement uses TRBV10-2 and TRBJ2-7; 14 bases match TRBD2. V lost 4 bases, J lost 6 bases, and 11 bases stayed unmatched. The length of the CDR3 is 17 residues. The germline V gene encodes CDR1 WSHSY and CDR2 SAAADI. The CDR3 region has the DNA TGCGCCAGCAGTGGAACGCGACTAGCGGGGGGGCCCGCCGAGCAGTACGTC. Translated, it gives CASSGTRLAGGPAEQYV.

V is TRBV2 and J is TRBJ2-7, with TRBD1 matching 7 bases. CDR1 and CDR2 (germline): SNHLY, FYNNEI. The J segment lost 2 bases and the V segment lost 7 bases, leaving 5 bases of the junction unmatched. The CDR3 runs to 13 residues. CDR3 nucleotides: TGTGCCAGCAAAATGGGACAGACCTACGAGCAGTACTTC. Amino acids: CASKMGQTYEQYF.

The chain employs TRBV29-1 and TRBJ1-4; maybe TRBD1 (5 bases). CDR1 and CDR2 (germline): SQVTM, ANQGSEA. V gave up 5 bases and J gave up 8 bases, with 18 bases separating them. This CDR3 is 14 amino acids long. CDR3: CSVSWAGEEEKLFF. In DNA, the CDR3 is TGCAGCGTTAGTTGGGCGGGGGAGGAGGAAAAACTGTTTTTT.

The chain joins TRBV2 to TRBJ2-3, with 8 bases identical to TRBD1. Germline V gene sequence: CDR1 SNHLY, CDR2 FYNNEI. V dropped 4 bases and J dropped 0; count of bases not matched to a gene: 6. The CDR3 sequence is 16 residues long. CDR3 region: CASSVQGAPSTDTQYF. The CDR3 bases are TGTGCCAGCAGTGTTCAGGGGGCCCCTAGCACAGATACGCAGTATTTT.

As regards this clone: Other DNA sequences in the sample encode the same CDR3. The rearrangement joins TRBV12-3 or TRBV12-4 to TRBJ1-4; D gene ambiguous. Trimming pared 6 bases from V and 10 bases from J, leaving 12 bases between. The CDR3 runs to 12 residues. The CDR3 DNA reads TGTGCCAGCAGACAGAGTCGGGGAAAACTGTTTTTT. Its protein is CASRQSRGKLFF.

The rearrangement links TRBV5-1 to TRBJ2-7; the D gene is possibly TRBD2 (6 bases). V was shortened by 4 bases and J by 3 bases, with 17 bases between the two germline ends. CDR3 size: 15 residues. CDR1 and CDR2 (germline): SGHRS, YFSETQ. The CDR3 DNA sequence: TGCGCCAGCAGCCCCTTCGTAGCGGATCTCTACGAGCAGTACTTC. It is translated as CASSPFVADLYEQYF.